The present TCR beta chain was sequenced within a study of T-cell memory formation after mild COVID-19. The study's findings and limits: The CD4+ clones that contracted clustered mainly within CM and EM, and the CD8+ clones concentrated in EMRA.

Comments on this clonotype: The antigen is not known.

Each CDR3 protein gets one entry after TCRdb re-called the 5' RACE reads with MiXCR. This sample has 400,000 or so distinct CDR3 sequences; approximately 20% occur once, and the top ten carry around 8%. This receptor was obtained from an adult woman who had mild COVID-19 (a few samples of this study predate the infection). Cell type and time point are not known. The sequencing sample was made of PBMCs or a T cell subset sorted from them (not recorded which).

CDR3 nucleotide sequence: TGTGCCAGCAGCGCTGAGGGCTATGGCTACACCTTC. This gives the protein CASSAEGYGYTF. The rearrangement links TRBV12-3 or TRBV12-4 to TRBJ1-2; unclear D gene. V was pared by 6 bases and J by 4 bases, with 9 bases between. This CDR3 has 12 amino acids.